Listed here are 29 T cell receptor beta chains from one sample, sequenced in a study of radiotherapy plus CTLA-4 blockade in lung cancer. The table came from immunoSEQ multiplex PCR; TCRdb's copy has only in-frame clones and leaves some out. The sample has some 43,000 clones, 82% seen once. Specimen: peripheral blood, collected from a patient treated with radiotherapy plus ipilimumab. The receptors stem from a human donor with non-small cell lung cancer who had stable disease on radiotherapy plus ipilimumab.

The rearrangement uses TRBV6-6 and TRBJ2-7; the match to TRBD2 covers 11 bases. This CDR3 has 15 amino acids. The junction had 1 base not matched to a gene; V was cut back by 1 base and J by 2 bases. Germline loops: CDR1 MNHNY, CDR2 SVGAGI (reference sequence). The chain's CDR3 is CASSYYSGRAYEQYF. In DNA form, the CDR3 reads TGTGCCAGCAGTTACTATAGCGGGAGGGCCTACGAGCAGTACTTC.

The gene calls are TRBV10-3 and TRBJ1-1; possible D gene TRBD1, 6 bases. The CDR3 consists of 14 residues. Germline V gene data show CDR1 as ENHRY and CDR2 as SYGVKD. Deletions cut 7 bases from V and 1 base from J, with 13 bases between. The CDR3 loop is CAINTGLENTEAFF. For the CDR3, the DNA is TGTGCCATCAATACAGGGTTGGAGAACACTGAAGCTTTCTTT.

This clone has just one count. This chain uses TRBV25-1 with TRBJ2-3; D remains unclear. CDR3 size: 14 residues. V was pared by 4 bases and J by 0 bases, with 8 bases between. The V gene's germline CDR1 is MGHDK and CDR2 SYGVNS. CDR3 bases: TGTGCCAGCAGTGCTCCGGTTAGCACAGATACGCAGTATTTT. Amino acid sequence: CASSAPVSTDTQYF.

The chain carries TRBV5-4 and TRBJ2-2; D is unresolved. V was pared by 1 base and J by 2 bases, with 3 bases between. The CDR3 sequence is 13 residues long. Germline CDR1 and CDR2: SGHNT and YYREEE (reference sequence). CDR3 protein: CASSLINTGELFF. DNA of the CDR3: TGTGCCAGCAGCTTGATAAACACCGGGGAGCTGTTTTTT.

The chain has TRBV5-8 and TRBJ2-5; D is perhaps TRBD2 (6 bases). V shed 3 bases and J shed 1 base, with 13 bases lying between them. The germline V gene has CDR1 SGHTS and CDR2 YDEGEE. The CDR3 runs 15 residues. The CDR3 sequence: CASSWYGRSQETQYF. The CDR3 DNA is TGTGCCAGCAGCTGGTATGGGAGGAGCCAAGAGACCCAGTACTTC.

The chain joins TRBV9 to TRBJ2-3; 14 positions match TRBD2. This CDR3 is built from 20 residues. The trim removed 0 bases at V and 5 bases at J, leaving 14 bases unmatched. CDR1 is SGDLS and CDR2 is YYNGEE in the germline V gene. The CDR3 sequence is CASSVAPPERGLAGVDTQYF. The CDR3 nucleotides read TGTGCCAGCAGCGTAGCTCCCCCGGAGCGGGGACTAGCGGGAGTAGATACGCAGTATTTT.

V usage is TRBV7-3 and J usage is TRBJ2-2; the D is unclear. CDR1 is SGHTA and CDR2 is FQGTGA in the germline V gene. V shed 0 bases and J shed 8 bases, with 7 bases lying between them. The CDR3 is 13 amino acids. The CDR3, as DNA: TGTGCCAGCAGCTTAACTCTACGGGGGGAGCTGTTTTTT. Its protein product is CASSLTLRGELFF. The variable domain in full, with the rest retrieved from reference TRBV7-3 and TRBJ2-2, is GAGVSQTPSNKVTEKGKYVELRCDPISGHTALYWYRQSLGQGPEFLIYFQGTGAADDSGLPNDRFFAVRPEGSVSTLKIQRTERGDSAVYLCASSLTLRGELFFGEGSRLTVL.

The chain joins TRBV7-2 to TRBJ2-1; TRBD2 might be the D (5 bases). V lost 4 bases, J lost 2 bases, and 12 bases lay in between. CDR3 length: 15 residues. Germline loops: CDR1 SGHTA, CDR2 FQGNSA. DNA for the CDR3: TGTGCCAGCAGCTCAGACTACGCCACCTACAATGAGCAGTTCTTC. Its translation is CASSSDYATYNEQFF.

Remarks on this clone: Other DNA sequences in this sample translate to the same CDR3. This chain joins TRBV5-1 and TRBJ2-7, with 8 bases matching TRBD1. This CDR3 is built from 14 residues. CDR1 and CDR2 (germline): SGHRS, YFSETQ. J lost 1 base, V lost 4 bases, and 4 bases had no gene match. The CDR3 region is CASSLGQGSYEQYF. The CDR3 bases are TGCGCCAGCAGCCTAGGACAGGGTTCCTACGAGCAGTACTTC.

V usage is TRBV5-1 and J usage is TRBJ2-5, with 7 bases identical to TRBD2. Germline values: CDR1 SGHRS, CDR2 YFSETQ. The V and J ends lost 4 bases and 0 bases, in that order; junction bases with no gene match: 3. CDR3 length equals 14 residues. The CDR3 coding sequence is TGCGCCAGCAGCCAAGCGGGAAACCAAGAGACCCAGTACTTC. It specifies CASSQAGNQETQYF.

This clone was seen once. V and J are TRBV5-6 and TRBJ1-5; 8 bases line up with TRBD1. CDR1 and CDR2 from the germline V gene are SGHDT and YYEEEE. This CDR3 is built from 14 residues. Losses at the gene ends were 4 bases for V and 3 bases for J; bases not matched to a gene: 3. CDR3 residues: CASSMGQVNQPQHF. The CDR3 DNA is TGTGCCAGCAGCATGGGACAGGTCAATCAGCCCCAGCATTTT.

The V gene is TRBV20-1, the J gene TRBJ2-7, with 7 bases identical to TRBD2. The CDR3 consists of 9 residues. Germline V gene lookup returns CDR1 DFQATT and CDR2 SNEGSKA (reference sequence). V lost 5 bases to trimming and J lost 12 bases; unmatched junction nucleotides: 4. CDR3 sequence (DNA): TGCAGTGCTGCGGGAGTGAGGTACTTC. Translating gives CSAAGVRYF.

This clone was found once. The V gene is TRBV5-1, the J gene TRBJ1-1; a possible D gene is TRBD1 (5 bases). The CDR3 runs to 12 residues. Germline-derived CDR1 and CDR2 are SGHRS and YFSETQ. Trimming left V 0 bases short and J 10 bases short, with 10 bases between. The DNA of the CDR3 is TGCGCCAGCAGCTTGGCGGGGGTGACAGCTTTCTTT. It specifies CASSLAGVTAFF.

This CDR3 is CASSPLAGVGETQYF. The CDR3 DNA reads TGTGCCAGCAGCCCTCTAGCGGGAGTGGGGGAGACCCAGTACTTC. The chain carries TRBV14 and TRBJ2-5, with 10 bases that match TRBD2. Losses at the gene ends were 4 bases for V and 5 bases for J; bases not matched to a gene: 7. CDR1 and CDR2 (germline): SGHDN, FVKESK. This CDR3 region has 15 residues.

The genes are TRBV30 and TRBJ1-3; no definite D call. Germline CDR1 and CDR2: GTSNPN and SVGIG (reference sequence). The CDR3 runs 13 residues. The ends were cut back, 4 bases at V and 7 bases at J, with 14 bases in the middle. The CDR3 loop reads CAWTPNIWNTIYF. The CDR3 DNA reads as TGTGCCTGGACGCCCAACATTTGGAACACCATATATTTT.

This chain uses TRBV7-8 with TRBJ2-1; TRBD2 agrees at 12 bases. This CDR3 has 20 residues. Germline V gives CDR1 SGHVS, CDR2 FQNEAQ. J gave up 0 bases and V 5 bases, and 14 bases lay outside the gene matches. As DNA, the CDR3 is TGTGCCAGCAGCCCCCTGGCCCTAGCGGGAGGGTCGGGCTCCTACAATGAGCAGTTCTTC. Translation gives CASSPLALAGGSGSYNEQFF. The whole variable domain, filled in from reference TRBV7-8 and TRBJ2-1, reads GAGVSQSPRYKVAKRGQDVALRCDPISGHVSLFWYQQALGQGPEFLTYFQNEAQLDKSGLPSDRFFAERPEGSVSTLKIQRTQQEDSAVYLCASSPLALAGGSGSYNEQFFGPGTRLTVL.

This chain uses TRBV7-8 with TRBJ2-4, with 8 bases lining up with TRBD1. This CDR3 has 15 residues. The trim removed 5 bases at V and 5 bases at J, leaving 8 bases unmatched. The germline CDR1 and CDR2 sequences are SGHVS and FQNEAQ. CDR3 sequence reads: CASSTDRVGQNIQYF. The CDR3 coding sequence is TGTGCCAGCAGCACGGACAGGGTGGGACAAAACATTCAGTACTTC.

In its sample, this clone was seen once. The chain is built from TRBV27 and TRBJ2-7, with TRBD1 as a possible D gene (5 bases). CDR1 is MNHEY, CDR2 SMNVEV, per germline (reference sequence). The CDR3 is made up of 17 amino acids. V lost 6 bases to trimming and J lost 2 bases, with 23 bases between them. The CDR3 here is CASRPDSGRVVPYEQYF. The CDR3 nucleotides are TGTGCCAGCAGACCCGACTCTGGCAGGGTGGTTCCCTACGAGCAGTACTTC.

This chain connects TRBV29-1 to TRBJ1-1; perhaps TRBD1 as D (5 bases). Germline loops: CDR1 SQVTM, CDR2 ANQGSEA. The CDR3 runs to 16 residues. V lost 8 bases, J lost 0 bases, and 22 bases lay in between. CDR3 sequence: CSSGGRPTQMNTEAFF. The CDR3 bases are TGCAGCTCCGGGGGGAGGCCCACACAAATGAACACTGAAGCTTTCTTT.

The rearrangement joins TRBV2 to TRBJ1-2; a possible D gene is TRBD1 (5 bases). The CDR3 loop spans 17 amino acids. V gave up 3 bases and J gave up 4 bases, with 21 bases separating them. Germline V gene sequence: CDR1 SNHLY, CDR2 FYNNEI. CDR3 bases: TGTGCCAGCAGTGATTTGGGGGGAGGGGCGCGAGCCTATGGCTACACCTTC. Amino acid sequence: CASSDLGGGARAYGYTF.

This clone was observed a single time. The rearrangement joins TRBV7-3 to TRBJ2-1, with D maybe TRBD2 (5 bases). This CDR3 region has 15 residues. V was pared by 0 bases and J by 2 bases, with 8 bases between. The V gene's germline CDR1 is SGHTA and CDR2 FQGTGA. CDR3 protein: CASSLTTGAYNEQFF. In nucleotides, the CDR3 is TGTGCCAGCAGCTTAACGACCGGGGCCTACAATGAGCAGTTCTTC.

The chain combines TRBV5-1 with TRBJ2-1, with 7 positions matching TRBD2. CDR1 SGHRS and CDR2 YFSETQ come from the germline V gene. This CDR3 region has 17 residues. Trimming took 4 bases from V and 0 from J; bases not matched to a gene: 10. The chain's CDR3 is CASSPLIGRSSYNEQFF. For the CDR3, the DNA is TGCGCCAGCAGCCCCCTGATCGGGAGGAGCTCCTACAATGAGCAGTTCTTC. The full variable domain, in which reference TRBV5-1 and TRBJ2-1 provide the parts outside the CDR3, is KAGVTQTPRYLIKTRGQQVTLSCSPISGHRSVSWYQQTPGQGLQFLFEYFSETQRNKGNFPGRFSGRQFSNSRSEMNVSTLELGDSALYLCASSPLIGRSSYNEQFFGPGTRLTVL.

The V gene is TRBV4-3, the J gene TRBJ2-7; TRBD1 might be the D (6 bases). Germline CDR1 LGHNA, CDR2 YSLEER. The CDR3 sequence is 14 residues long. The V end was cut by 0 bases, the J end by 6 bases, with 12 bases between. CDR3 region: CASSQDRGFGEQYF. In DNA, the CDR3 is TGCGCCAGCAGCCAAGACAGGGGTTTCGGCGAGCAGTACTTC.

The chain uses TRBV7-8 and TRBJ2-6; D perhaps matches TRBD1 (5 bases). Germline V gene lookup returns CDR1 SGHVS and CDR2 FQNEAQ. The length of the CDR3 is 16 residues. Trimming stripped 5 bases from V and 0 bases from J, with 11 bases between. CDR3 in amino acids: CASSRDRLSGANVLTF. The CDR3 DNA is TGTGCCAGCAGCAGAGACAGACTCTCTGGGGCCAACGTCCTGACTTTC.

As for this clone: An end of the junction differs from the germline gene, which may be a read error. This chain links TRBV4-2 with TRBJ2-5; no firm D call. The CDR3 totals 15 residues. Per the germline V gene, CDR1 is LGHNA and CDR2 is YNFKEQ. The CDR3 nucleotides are TGTGCCAGCAGCCAAGGGTCAAGAACTCAAGAGAGCCAGTACTTC. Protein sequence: CASSQGSRTQESQYF.

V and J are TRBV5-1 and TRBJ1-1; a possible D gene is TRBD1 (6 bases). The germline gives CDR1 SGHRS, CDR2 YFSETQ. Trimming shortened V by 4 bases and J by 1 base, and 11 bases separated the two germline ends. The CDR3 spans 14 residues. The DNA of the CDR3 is TGCGCCAGCAGCCTGGACAGAGAGAACACTGAAGCTTTCTTT. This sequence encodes CASSLDRENTEAFF.

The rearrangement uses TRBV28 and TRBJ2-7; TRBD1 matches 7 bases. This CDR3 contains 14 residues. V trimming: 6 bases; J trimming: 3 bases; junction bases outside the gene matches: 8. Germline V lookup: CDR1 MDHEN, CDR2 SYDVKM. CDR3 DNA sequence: TGTGCCAGCAGGGGGACAGCCGCCGGCTACGAGCAGTACTTC. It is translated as CASRGTAAGYEQYF. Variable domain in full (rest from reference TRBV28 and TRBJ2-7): DVKVTQSSRYLVKRTGEKVFLECVQDMDHENMFWYRQDPGLGLRLIYFSYDVKMKEKGDIPEGYSVSREKKERFSLILESASTNQTSMYLCASRGTAAGYEQYFGPGTRLTVT.

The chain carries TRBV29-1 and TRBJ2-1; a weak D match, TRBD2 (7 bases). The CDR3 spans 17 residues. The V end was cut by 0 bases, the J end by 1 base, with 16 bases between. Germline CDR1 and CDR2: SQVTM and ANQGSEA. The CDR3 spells CSVEEGGGRGSYNEQFF. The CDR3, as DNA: TGCAGCGTTGAAGAGGGGGGGGGCCGGGGTTCCTACAATGAGCAGTTCTTC.

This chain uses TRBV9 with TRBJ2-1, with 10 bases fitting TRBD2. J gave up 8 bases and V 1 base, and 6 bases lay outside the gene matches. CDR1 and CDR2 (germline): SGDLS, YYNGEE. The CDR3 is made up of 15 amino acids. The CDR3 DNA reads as TGTGCCAGCAGCGTATCTGGGACTAGCGTGGATGAGCAGTTCTTC. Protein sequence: CASSVSGTSVDEQFF. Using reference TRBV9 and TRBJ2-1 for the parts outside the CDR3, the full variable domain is DSGVTQTPKHLITATGQRVTLRCSPRSGDLSVYWYQQSLDQGLQFLIQYYNGEERAKGNILERFSAQQFPDLHSELNLSSLELGDSALYFCASSVSGTSVDEQFFGPGTRLTVL.